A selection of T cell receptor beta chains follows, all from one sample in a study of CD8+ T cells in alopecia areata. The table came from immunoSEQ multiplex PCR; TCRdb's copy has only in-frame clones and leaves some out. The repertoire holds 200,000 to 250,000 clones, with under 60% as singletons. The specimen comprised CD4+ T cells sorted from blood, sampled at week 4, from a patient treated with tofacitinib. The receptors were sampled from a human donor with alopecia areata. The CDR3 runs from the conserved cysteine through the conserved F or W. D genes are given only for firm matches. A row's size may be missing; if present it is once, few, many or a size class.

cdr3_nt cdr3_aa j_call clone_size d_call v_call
TGTGCCAGCAGCTTAGTCCCGACTAGCACAGATACGCAGTATTTT CASSLVPTSTDTQYF TRBJ2-3 few - TRBV7-3
TGCGCCAGCAGCCAAGATTTAACGGGAGAGACCCAGTACTTC CASSQDLTGETQYF TRBJ2-5 - - TRBV4-3
TGTGCCAGCAGTTCCCGGACAACCTGGGGAGGGGAGCTGTTTTTT CASSSRTTWGGELFF TRBJ2-2 - - TRBV6-1
TGTGCCACCAGCAGAGGTCAAGGTTCACCCCTCCACTTT CATSRGQGSPLHF TRBJ1-6 - - TRBV15
TGTGCTAGTGGTTCCGCCTACGAGCAGTACTTC CASGSAYEQYF TRBJ2-7 - - TRBV12-5
TGTGCCAGCAGTGTCCGGGACACAGATACGCAGTATTTT CASSVRDTDTQYF TRBJ2-3 - - TRBV25-1
TGTGCCAGCAGCCAGGCGGGCCAGTCCAACTTCGAGCAGTACTTC CASSQAGQSNFEQYF TRBJ2-7 - - TRBV11-1
TGTGCCAGCAGCTTGGGGGACGGGCGTGACACTGAAGCTTTCTTT CASSLGDGRDTEAFF TRBJ1-1 few - TRBV5-8
TGTGCCAGCAGCTTAGATCGATCCTACAATGAGCAGTTCTTC CASSLDRSYNEQFF TRBJ2-1 - - TRBV11-2
TGTGCCAGCAGCTTGCAGGGGATGACTGTAGCTTTCTTT CASSLQGMTVAFF TRBJ1-1 - - TRBV7-2
TGTGCCAGCAGCCGGTTGGACAGGGGATGGGAGACCCAGTACTTC CASSRLDRGWETQYF TRBJ2-5 - TRBD1 TRBV7-2
TGTGCCAGCAGCAGAGGGACAGGGACCACCGGGGAGCTGTTTTTT CASSRGTGTTGELFF TRBJ2-2 few TRBD1 TRBV6-6
TGTGCCAGCAGCCCCGGACGGAGACAAGCTTTCTTT CASSPGRRQAFF TRBJ1-1 - - TRBV7-2
TGCAGTGTTATGACATCCTACGAGCAGTACTTC CSVMTSYEQYF TRBJ2-7 - - TRBV20-1
TGTGCCTGGAGCATGGGTCCCTATGGCTACACCTTC CAWSMGPYGYTF TRBJ1-2 - - TRBV30
TGTGCCAGTAGTATAGATCGGCGCACCGGGGAGCTGTTTTTT CASSIDRRTGELFF TRBJ2-2 - - TRBV19
TGTGCCAGTACCCTGGACGTGAACTATGGCTACACCTTC CASTLDVNYGYTF TRBJ1-2 few - TRBV19
TGTGCCAGCAGCGGAACAGGCGAACGAACCTACGAGCAGTACTTC CASSGTGERTYEQYF TRBJ2-7 - - TRBV9
TGTGCCAGCTCACCGTTTGGACTAGGGGAGCAGTTCTTC CASSPFGLGEQFF TRBJ2-1 few TRBD2 TRBV18
TGTGCCAGCAGTGACTGGAGCCAACCCGATGAGCAGTTCTTC CASSDWSQPDEQFF TRBJ2-1 - - TRBV6-5
TGCAGCGTTTATAGCGGGGGGACGAGCGAGCAGTTCTTC CSVYSGGTSEQFF TRBJ2-1 - TRBD2 TRBV29-1
TGTGCCAGCAGCCAAGATCACACCTATACGCAGTATTTT CASSQDHTYTQYF TRBJ2-3 once - TRBV4-2
TGTGCCTGGACCCGCACCGGGGAGCTGTTTTTT CAWTRTGELFF TRBJ2-2 once - TRBV30
TGCAGCGGCCAGGAGCTTAACTATGGCTACACCTTC CSGQELNYGYTF TRBJ1-2 - - TRBV29-1
TGTGCCAGCAGCTTAGCGCTATACAATGAGCAGTTCTTC CASSLALYNEQFF TRBJ2-1 few - TRBV7-9
TGCAGCGTCAGACAGGGCAATCCGAACTACGAGCAGTACTTC CSVRQGNPNYEQYF TRBJ2-7 few TRBD1 TRBV29-1
TGCGCCAGCAGCCAAGATCAAGGGTATGGCTACGAGCAGTACTTC CASSQDQGYGYEQYF TRBJ2-7 many - TRBV4-3
TGCAGCGCCCTGACTAGCGGGGGTTACAATGAGCAGTTCTTC CSALTSGGYNEQFF TRBJ2-1 few TRBD2 TRBV29-1
TGCGCCAGCAGCCAAGATCATGGGGGAGTAGCCAAAAACATTCAGTACTTC CASSQDHGGVAKNIQYF TRBJ2-4 - - TRBV4-3
TGTGCCATCAGTGGAGGGAAAGTGGGATACGAGCAGTACTTC CAISGGKVGYEQYF TRBJ2-7 - - TRBV10-3
TGTGCCAGCAGCGGACCGGGGAAACAAGAGACCCAGTACTTC CASSGPGKQETQYF TRBJ2-5 - - TRBV9
TGCGCCAGCAGCCAAGAGGGAGGGGGAGCTTTCTTT CASSQEGGGAFF TRBJ1-1 - - TRBV4-3
TGTGCCAGCAGTGAAGTCGGGAATTCACCCCTCCACTTT CASSEVGNSPLHF TRBJ1-6 - - TRBV25-1
TGTGCCTGGAGTGTAGTCGGGACTGGGTTTACTGAAGCTTTCTTT CAWSVVGTGFTEAFF TRBJ1-1 - - TRBV30
TGCGCCAGCAGCTGGACAGGGGAGGGCACTGAAGCTTTCTTT CASSWTGEGTEAFF TRBJ1-1 few TRBD1 TRBV5-1
TGCAGTGCTAGGATGAACACTGAAGCTTTCTTT CSARMNTEAFF TRBJ1-1 few - TRBV20-1
TGCGCCAGCAGCTCAATGCTCGGTTCACCCCTCCACTTT CASSSMLGSPLHF TRBJ1-6 - - TRBV5-1
TGTGCCACCAGCAGAGATACTGGTACGAGGCTTAAGGGCTACACCTTC CATSRDTGTRLKGYTF TRBJ1-2 - - TRBV15
TGTGCCAGCAGCGTCCAGGGGACCCAAGAGACCCAGTACTTC CASSVQGTQETQYF TRBJ2-5 - - TRBV5-6
TGCGCCAGCAGCGGCTCCGGGACGGTCTACAATGAGCAGTTCTTC CASSGSGTVYNEQFF TRBJ2-1 - - TRBV5-1
TGTGCCAGCAGCCGGGACAGAACTGCGGGCTACACCTTC CASSRDRTAGYTF TRBJ1-2 - TRBD1 TRBV14
TGCGCCAGCAGCTTGGAGACAGGGGGACCCTACGAGCAGTACTTC CASSLETGGPYEQYF TRBJ2-7 - TRBD1 TRBV5-1
TGTGCCAGCAGTGAAAGGCCAGCACTAGGCTATGGCTACACCTTC CASSERPALGYGYTF TRBJ1-2 once - TRBV2
TGTGCCACCCATAAGAACACTGAAGCTTTCTTT CATHKNTEAFF TRBJ1-1 - - TRBV6-5
TGTGCCAGCAGGAACAGGGTAAAGGGAAACACCATATATTTT CASRNRVKGNTIYF TRBJ1-3 few - TRBV6-6
TGCAGCGGGACAGGGAGAATGAACACTGAAGCTTTCTTT CSGTGRMNTEAFF TRBJ1-1 few TRBD1 TRBV29-1
TGCAGCGTTGGGACAGTTGGATGGGATGGCTACACCTTC CSVGTVGWDGYTF TRBJ1-2 - - TRBV29-1
TGTGCCAGCAGTTTACGGTCTACACAAAAACTGTTTTTT CASSLRSTQKLFF TRBJ1-4 few - TRBV27
TGTGCCAGCAGCGTAGAAGGGGATACGCAGTATTTT CASSVEGDTQYF TRBJ2-3 many - TRBV9
TGTGCTTGCCGCCAGGGGCAAATTTCAGATACGCAGTATTTT CACRQGQISDTQYF TRBJ2-3 - - TRBV6-1